Shown below are 18 T cell receptor beta chains from a single sample sequenced in a study of OX40 agonist ivuxolimab in advanced cancers. Here immunoSEQ multiplex PCR was the method, and the copy in TCRdb shows in-frame clones only, minus some. Of 70,000 to 90,000 clones listed, about 91% are singletons. The specimen comprised CD4+ or CD8+ T cells sorted from blood, sampled in a trial of the OX40 agonist ivuxolimab. These receptor sequences come from an adult with an advanced solid tumor such as melanoma, head and neck, liver or kidney cancer.

The chain links TRBV27 to TRBJ1-1; 9 bases map to TRBD1. V trimming: 7 bases; J trimming: 1 base; junction bases outside the gene matches: 4. Looked up from germline, CDR1 is MNHEY and CDR2 is SMNVEV (reference sequence). The CDR3 spans 14 residues. The CDR3 nucleotides read TGTGCCAGCACTTCGGACAGGGGGAACACTGAAGCTTTCTTT. Protein sequence: CASTSDRGNTEAFF.

The chain has TRBV11-2 and TRBJ1-2; 8 bases map to TRBD1. The V segment lost 4 bases and the J segment 3 bases; nucleotides outside the gene matches: 7. The CDR3 loop spans 15 amino acids. Germline loops: CDR1 SGHAT, CDR2 FQNNGV. As DNA, the CDR3 is TGTGCCAGCAGCTCCCAGGGGGCTGCGCACTATGGCTACACCTTC. It codes for CASSSQGAAHYGYTF.

The gene calls are TRBV15 and TRBJ2-1, with 8 bases that match TRBD2. The germline V gene encodes CDR1 LNHNV and CDR2 YYDKDF (reference sequence). V lost 6 bases and J lost 4; bases outside the gene matches: 11. The CDR3 is 16 amino acids. The CDR3 region has the DNA TGTGCCACCAGGGAGATAGCGGGGCCAATATACAATGAGCAGTTCTTC. Its protein product is CATREIAGPIYNEQFF.

This clone has more than one count but fewer than ten. The chain recombines TRBV10-2 with TRBJ1-5, with D unclear. Germline CDR1 and CDR2: WSHSY and SAAADI. This CDR3 spans 13 amino acids. The V gene lost 10 bases and the J gene lost 0 bases, with 10 bases spanning the gap. CDR3 region: CATGVNSNQPQHF. CDR3 coding DNA: TGCGCCACGGGAGTTAATAGCAATCAGCCCCAGCATTTT.

The V gene is TRBV11-2, the J gene TRBJ2-2; perhaps TRBD1 as D (6 bases). This CDR3 region has 14 residues. Germline CDR1 SGHAT, CDR2 FQNNGV. Trimming took 2 bases from V and 7 from J, leaving 11 bases between them. CDR3: CASSLQGLGGELFF. CDR3 DNA sequence: TGTGCCAGCAGCTTACAGGGGTTGGGCGGGGAGCTGTTTTTT.

This sequence joins TRBV18 and TRBJ2-6, with a possible D match to TRBD1 (6 bases). The length of the CDR3 is 18 residues. Germline V gene lookup returns CDR1 KGHSH and CDR2 LQKENI. V gave up 5 bases and J gave up 0 bases, with 17 bases separating them. The CDR3, as DNA: TGTGCCAGCTCAACACGCGGGCAGGGGAGCTCTGGGGCCAACGTCCTGACTTTC. It yields the protein CASSTRGQGSSGANVLTF.

The chain carries TRBV2 and TRBJ2-5; 7 positions match TRBD2. Per germline, CDR1 SNHLY and CDR2 FYNNEI. V lost 8 bases to trimming and J lost 4 bases; unmatched junction nucleotides: 10. The CDR3 is 14 residues long. DNA of the CDR3: TGTGCCAGCTTTGGGGCGGGAGCGGCAGAGACCCAGTACTTC. Translation gives CASFGAGAAETQYF.

The chain carries TRBV30 and TRBJ2-7; 7 bases line up with TRBD2. The CDR3 loop spans 12 amino acids. CDR1 GTSNPN and CDR2 SVGIG come from the germline V gene (reference sequence). Losses at the gene ends were 7 bases for V and 4 bases for J; bases not matched to a gene: 7. CDR3 DNA sequence: TGTGCCTACGGCACCGGGGGGTACGAGCAGTACTTC. This codes for CAYGTGGYEQYF.

The V and J genes are TRBV7-9 and TRBJ2-7; a weak D match, TRBD2 (6 bases). Trimming stripped 5 bases from V and 0 bases from J, with 14 bases between. The CDR3 has 15 residues. Germline V gives CDR1 SEHNR, CDR2 FQNEAQ (reference sequence). CDR3 residues: CASSRSGTYSYEQYF. CDR3 bases: TGTGCCAGCAGCCGTTCCGGGACTTACTCCTACGAGCAGTACTTC.

This clone was counted once. The rearrangement uses TRBV6-6 and TRBJ2-7; the match to TRBD1 covers 9 bases. The CDR3 consists of 13 residues. The germline CDR1 and CDR2 sequences are MNHNY and SVGAGI (reference sequence). V dropped 4 bases and J dropped 4; count of bases not matched to a gene: 2. The CDR3 loop reads CASSSGQGYEQYF. CDR3 DNA: TGTGCCAGCAGTTCGGGACAGGGTTACGAGCAGTACTTC.

V gene TRBV19 combines with J gene TRBJ1-2, with D possibly TRBD1 on 5 matching bases. The V gene's germline CDR1 is LNHDA and CDR2 SQIVND (reference sequence). This CDR3 contains 12 residues. Trimming removed 7 bases at V and 8 bases at J, with 14 bases between. CDR3 residues: CASTVGERGYTF. In nucleotides, the CDR3 is TGTGCCAGTACCGTAGGGGAAAGAGGCTACACCTTC.

The gene calls are TRBV11-2 and TRBJ2-7; 8 bases fit TRBD2. The CDR3 has 16 amino acids. J lost 3 bases, V lost 5 bases, and 12 bases had no gene match. The V gene's germline CDR1 is SGHAT and CDR2 FQNNGV. This CDR3 reads CASSNRGGRNLYEQYF. In nucleotides, the CDR3 is TGTGCCAGCAGCAATCGAGGCGGGAGGAATCTCTACGAGCAGTACTTC.

This clone was counted once. This rearrangement joins TRBV18 to TRBJ1-2, with D possibly matching TRBD1 (5 bases). The CDR3 totals 15 residues. V was clipped by 3 bases and J by 8 bases, with 19 bases between them. Germline-derived CDR1 and CDR2 are KGHSH and LQKENI. The CDR3: CASSPQGPEKGGYTF. The CDR3, as DNA: TGTGCCAGCTCACCCCAGGGACCAGAGAAAGGGGGCTACACCTTC.

The J gene is TRBJ1-2, the V gene TRBV25-1; D gene ambiguous. The V gene's germline CDR1 is MGHDK and CDR2 SYGVNS. The CDR3 loop spans 13 amino acids. Trimming left V 8 bases short and J 7 bases short, with 17 bases between. The CDR3 spells CASRAEPNTGYTF. In DNA form, the CDR3 reads TGTGCCAGCCGGGCGGAGCCCAACACTGGCTACACCTTC.

This chain connects TRBV5-1 to TRBJ1-1, with 7 bases matching TRBD1. V was pared by 4 bases and J by 7 bases, with 4 bases of the junction left unmatched. The CDR3 sequence is 12 residues long. The germline V gene encodes CDR1 SGHRS and CDR2 YFSETQ. The CDR3 sequence: CASSPTGVEAFF. DNA for the CDR3: TGCGCCAGCAGCCCAACAGGGGTTGAAGCTTTCTTT.

This chain connects TRBV11-3 to TRBJ2-7, with 8 bases that match TRBD1. This CDR3 is 16 amino acids long. The germline V gene has CDR1 SGHNT and CDR2 YENEEA. The junction had 14 bases not matched to a gene; V was cut back by 5 bases and J by 5 bases. CDR3 sequence (DNA): TGTGCCAGCAGCCTAGGCCGGGAACAGGGGGGTGACGAGCAGTACTTC. Protein product: CASSLGREQGGDEQYF.

J is TRBJ2-7 and V is TRBV15; D uncertain. The CDR3 has 12 residues. V was shortened by 0 bases and J by 4 bases, with 4 bases between the two germline ends. Germline V lookup: CDR1 LNHNV, CDR2 YYDKDF (reference sequence). The CDR3 region is CATSRDVYEQYF. CDR3 in DNA: TGTGCCACCAGCAGAGATGTGTACGAGCAGTACTTC.

The chain couples TRBV27 to TRBJ2-1; 7 bases line up with TRBD1. Germline V lookup: CDR1 MNHEY, CDR2 SMNVEV (reference sequence). J gave up 15 bases and V 4 bases, and 6 bases lay outside the gene matches. CDR3 length: 11 residues. CDR3 region: CASSSTGMLFF. CDR3 coding DNA: TGTGCCAGCAGTTCGACAGGGATGTTGTTCTTC.